The clone carrying this T cell receptor (beta chain) appeared a few times. Its antigen is still unknown. Primed by a sample-barcoded 5' primer and a J-beta primer mix, a second PCR proceeded for about 6 to 12 cycles. TCRdb passed the 5' RACE reads through MiXCR, listing each CDR3 protein once. The table shows 700,000 or so distinct CDR3 sequences, with 40% to 45% occurring only once. The data were obtained in a study of blood T cells in healthy people across ages. Study at large: Per two T cells, about one barcoded beta molecule was captured through template switching.

Broader study findings: It was the long-lived donors that had more naive CD4+ cells and higher diversity than aged donors. With age, beta diversity per million T cells declined roughly linearly, significantly by approximately 41. Diversity estimates drawn from one million T cells were deemed underestimates.

V lost 3 bases to trimming and J lost 4 bases; unmatched junction nucleotides: 2. CDR1 MDHEN and CDR2 SYDVKM come from the germline V gene. The CDR3 spans 14 residues. The sample consisted of blood. The chain employs TRBV28 and TRBJ1-5; 8 nucleotides align to TRBD1. This TCR was sampled from a man older than 75 in good health. The CDR3 DNA sequence: TGTGCCAGCAGTTTTGGGACAGGTAATCAGCCCCAGCATTTT. This translates into CASSFGTGNQPQHF.